The table lists the clone carrying this TCR beta chain with many counts. These data come from a study of T cells in Graves' hyperthyroidism and ophthalmopathy. TCR beta CDR3 regions were amplified from RNA transcripts. In the first-round RT-PCR of the TCR CDR3, the HTBI primer set was used. TCRdb fed the multiplex PCR reads into MiXCR, producing one record per CDR3 protein. The table lists 700,000 or so distinct CDR3 sequences, around 15% of them singletons. The sequencing input was blood. The clonotype originates from a man aged 18 to 30 with Graves' hyperthyroidism.

For the CDR3, the DNA is TGTGCCAGCAGTTCCCCTAGCGGCCCCCTCCATGAGCAGTTCTTC. Its translation is CASSSPSGPLHEQFF. V and J are TRBV28 and TRBJ2-1; 7 bases are shared with TRBD2. The trim removed 4 bases at V and 8 bases at J, leaving 11 bases unmatched. CDR3 length equals 15 residues. From germline, CDR1 is MDHEN and CDR2 SYDVKM.